The clone carrying this T cell receptor beta chain was observed at least ten times. The antigen is undetermined. The germline V gene has CDR1 SNHLY and CDR2 FYNNEI. The CDR3 covers 13 residues. V was trimmed by 6 bases and J by 2 bases, leaving 11 bases between them. The data are from a study of metastatic and nonmetastatic thyroid tumors. The overall study: Repertoire comparison spanned blood and tumor or nodule tissue of malignant and benign thyroid patients. Study findings and constraints: TCR beta diversity was reportedly significantly higher in malignant thyroid tumors than benign nodules, in blood and tumor.

Original handling: The study's classifier, a distant-metastasis tool for papillary thyroid cancer, was built using CDR3 differences across clinicopathological groups. TCRdb re-called the PCR reads with MiXCR. The V and J calls reflect TCRdb's pipeline rather than the authors' work. The data contain roughly 59,000 clones, about a sixth of them singletons. The entire patient cohort was treatment-naive prior to thyroid surgery. V and J are TRBV2 and TRBJ2-7; D is perhaps TRBD1 (6 bases). Sequenced sample: blood. The receptor comes from a male donor with papillary thyroid cancer or a benign thyroid nodule (not recorded which). Some clones in this sample may be carry-over from other donors' samples. CDR3 sequence (DNA): TGTGCCAGCAGCAGGGGTGGGGCCTACGAGCAGTACTTC. Protein: CASSRGGAYEQYF.